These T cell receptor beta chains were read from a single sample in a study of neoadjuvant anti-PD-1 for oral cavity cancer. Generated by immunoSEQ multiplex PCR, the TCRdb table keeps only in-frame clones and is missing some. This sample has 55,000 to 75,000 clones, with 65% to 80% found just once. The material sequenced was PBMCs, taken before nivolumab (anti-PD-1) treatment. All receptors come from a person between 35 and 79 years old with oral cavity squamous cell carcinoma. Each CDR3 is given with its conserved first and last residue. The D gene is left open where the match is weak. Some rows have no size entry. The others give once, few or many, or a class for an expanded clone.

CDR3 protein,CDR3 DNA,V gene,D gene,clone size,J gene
CASSMPANLYGYTF,TGTGCCAGTAGTATGCCAGCCAACCTCTATGGCTACACCTTC,TRBV19,-,-,TRBJ1-2
CASSEGYGYTF,TGTGCCAGCAGTGAGGGTTATGGCTACACCTTC,TRBV6-4,-,-,TRBJ1-2
CASSRTRRDYNEQFF,TGCGCCAGCAGTAGGACTAGAAGGGACTACAATGAGCAGTTCTTC,TRBV10-1,TRBD2,once,TRBJ2-1
CASKSVRGESYEQFF,TGTGCCAGTAAATCGGTGAGGGGGGAATCGTATGAGCAGTTCTTC,TRBV19,-,-,TRBJ2-1
CASSESNWGTVNEKLFF,TGTGCCAGCAGTGAATCAAATTGGGGGACAGTTAATGAAAAACTGTTTTTT,TRBV6-1,TRBD1,-,TRBJ1-4
CASSIRGHGYTF,TGTGCCAGCAGTATCAGGGGGCACGGCTACACCTTC,TRBV6-5,TRBD1,-,TRBJ1-2
CASSASGQAYEQYF,TGTGCCAGCAGCGCTAGCGGGCAGGCGTACGAGCAGTACTTC,TRBV9,TRBD2,few,TRBJ2-7
CASSQPRDTEAFF,TGTGCCAGTAGCCAACCTCGGGACACTGAAGCTTTCTTT,TRBV19,-,-,TRBJ1-1
CASSLFARSEAFF,TGTGCCAGCAGTTTATTCGCCCGGAGTGAAGCTTTCTTT,TRBV27,-,-,TRBJ1-1
CASSRDSYEQYF,TGTGCCAGCAGCCGGGACAGCTACGAGCAGTACTTC,TRBV6-6,TRBD1,-,TRBJ2-7
CASSLKTSYNEQFF,TGTGCCAGTAGCCTTAAAACTAGCTACAATGAGCAGTTCTTC,TRBV19,-,-,TRBJ2-1
CASSLGQPAEAFF,TGCGCCAGCAGCTTGGGACAGCCGGCTGAAGCTTTCTTT,TRBV5-1,-,-,TRBJ1-1
CASSSWDRAGETQYF,TGTGCCAGCAGCTCATGGGACAGGGCGGGGGAGACCCAGTACTTC,TRBV7-6,TRBD1,-,TRBJ2-5
CASSQKRGGELFF,TGTGCCAGCAGCCAGAAAAGAGGCGGGGAGCTGTTTTTT,TRBV14,-,-,TRBJ2-2
CASSSRDNYGYTF,TGCGCCAGCAGCTCCCGGGACAACTATGGCTACACCTTC,TRBV4-1,-,-,TRBJ1-2
CASSSLRIQPQHF,TGTGCCAGCAGCTCTCTACGGATACAGCCCCAGCATTTT,TRBV6-6,-,-,TRBJ1-5
CAIKGTSATNEQFF,TGTGCCATCAAAGGAACTAGCGCCACGAATGAGCAGTTCTTC,TRBV10-3,TRBD2,-,TRBJ2-1
CASSLASGSAGEQFF,TGCGCCAGCAGCTTGGCGAGCGGGAGCGCCGGCGAGCAGTTCTTC,TRBV5-1,TRBD2,-,TRBJ2-1
CASSFVRVTEAFF,TGTGCCAGCAGTTTCGTCCGGGTCACTGAAGCTTTCTTT,TRBV28,-,-,TRBJ1-1
CASRYTGQSQTGYTF,TGTGCCAGTAGATATACGGGGCAATCTCAAACCGGCTACACCTTC,TRBV19,-,few,TRBJ1-2
CASSSGGGILAEAFF,TGTGCCAGCAGTTCCGGGGGAGGGATCTTAGCTGAAGCTTTCTTT,TRBV6-5,-,-,TRBJ1-1
CASSLGQGISGNTIYF,TGTGCCAGCAGCTTAGGTCAGGGCATCTCTGGAAACACCATATATTTT,TRBV11-2,-,medium-sized,TRBJ1-3
CASSEGEAGWGSQHF,TGTGCCAGCAGTGAAGGGGAGGCAGGTTGGGGTTCCCAGCATTTT,TRBV2,-,few,TRBJ1-5
CASSLALRFAFPQETQYF,TGCGCCAGCAGCTTGGCCCTCCGTTTCGCCTTTCCCCAAGAGACCCAGTACTTC,TRBV5-1,-,-,TRBJ2-5
CASSRIPSVNTEAFF,TGTGCCAGCAGCCGGATTCCGAGCGTGAACACTGAAGCTTTCTTT,TRBV5-6,-,once,TRBJ1-1
CASSLAGVADTQYF,TGTGCCAGCAGCTTAGCGGGAGTGGCAGATACGCAGTATTTT,TRBV6-5,TRBD2,-,TRBJ2-3
CASSLTPGAYNEQFF,TGTGCCAGCAGCCTCACGCCAGGCGCCTACAATGAGCAGTTCTTC,TRBV7-3,-,-,TRBJ2-1
CASSELDQSSYNSPLHF,TGTGCCAGCAGTGAACTGGACCAGAGCTCCTATAATTCACCCCTCCACTTT,TRBV6-1,-,once,TRBJ1-6
CASSPGGVNSPLHF,TGTGCCAGCTCACCAGGGGGTGTTAATTCACCCCTCCACTTT,TRBV18,-,-,TRBJ1-6
CASRRDSNSEQYF,TGCGCCAGCAGGAGGGACAGTAACTCGGAGCAGTACTTC,TRBV10-1,TRBD1,-,TRBJ2-7
CASSPYTSGGAAVTDTQYF,TGTGCCAGCAGCCCGTACACTAGCGGGGGGGCCGCAGTGACAGATACGCAGTATTTT,TRBV27,TRBD2,-,TRBJ2-3
CASSLGGREQFF,TGTGCCAGCAGCTTAGGCGGGAGGGAGCAGTTCTTC,TRBV7-9,TRBD2,few,TRBJ2-1
CASSLPGLGYEQYF,TGTGCCAGCAGTTTGCCGGGACTAGGCTACGAGCAGTACTTC,TRBV5-6,TRBD2,few,TRBJ2-7
CASSYTGGTEAFF,TGCGCCAGCAGCTACACGGGGGGCACTGAAGCTTTCTTT,TRBV5-1,-,-,TRBJ1-1
CASSSYGGESYEQYF,TGTGCCAGCAGCTCGTACGGGGGGGAGTCCTACGAGCAGTACTTC,TRBV21-1,-,-,TRBJ2-7
CASGYGGTYNEQFF,TGTGCTAGTGGGTACGGGGGTACCTACAATGAGCAGTTCTTC,TRBV12-5,-,once,TRBJ2-1
CASSRGIDTEAFF,TGTGCCAGCAGCCGGGGTATCGACACTGAAGCTTTCTTT,TRBV11-1,-,once,TRBJ1-1
CASSLALGAGVETQYF,TGTGCCAGCAGCTTAGCGCTGGGGGCCGGGGTGGAGACCCAGTACTTC,TRBV7-7,-,-,TRBJ2-5
CASSLSPPGTQAFF,TGTGCCAGCAGCTTATCCCCCCCCGGGACACAAGCTTTCTTT,TRBV7-2,-,-,TRBJ1-1
CAWSEGSPNEKLFF,TGTGCCTGGAGTGAGGGTTCACCTAATGAAAAACTGTTTTTT,TRBV30,-,-,TRBJ1-4